This TCR beta chain was captured by sequencing in a study of T cells in Graves' hyperthyroidism and ophthalmopathy. What was amplified from RNA transcripts were TCR beta CDR3 regions. The primer set for the first-round RT-PCR of the TCR CDR3 was HTBI. A single record per CDR3 protein comes from TCRdb applying MiXCR to the multiplex PCR reads. The sample has about 360,000 distinct CDR3 sequences, approximately 13% seen once. V lost 1 base and J 7 bases, leaving 17 bases between the germline ends. This CDR3 comprises 15 residues. Germline V gene data show CDR1 as LGHDT and CDR2 as YNNKEL (reference sequence).

Sequencing was performed on blood. The origin of this receptor is a man younger than 40 with Graves' hyperthyroidism that later progressed to Graves' ophthalmopathy. The J gene is TRBJ2-7, the V gene TRBV3-1; D is uncertain. For the CDR3, the DNA is TGTGCCAGCAGCCAAGGCACACACGGTGTATGGGAGCAGTACTTC. Translating gives CASSQGTHGVWEQYF.